The source of this T cell receptor beta chain is a study of cytomegalovirus exposure and HLA in healthy donors. Overall study context: Inside one of the first data releases sat some 93 million unique TCRs taken from HLA-typed donors. Study results and limitations: 16,951 TCR beta sequences were associated with HLA alleles at 0.05 false discovery rate in a later analysis. Exclusion applied to some V segments, including TRBV6-2 and TRBV6-3, as they were indistinguishable.

The CDR3 covers 14 residues. Germline CDR1 reads LGHNA; CDR2 reads YNFKEQ. The trim removed 10 bases at V and 4 bases at J, leaving 9 bases unmatched. PCR used 60 Vbeta primers and 13 Jbeta primers. The data were produced by immunoSEQ multiplex PCR, yet TCRdb's version contains in-frame clones alone and is incomplete. The sample holds about 160,000 clones, roughly four fifths seen once. To note about this clone: Antigen specificity is unknown.

This receptor was identified in a female donor in good health and CMV-seronegative. Sequenced sample: PBMCs. The chain has TRBV4-2 and TRBJ2-3; 9 nucleotides line up with TRBD2. As DNA, the CDR3 is TGTGCCACCGCCGGGACTAGCATCGCAGATACGCAGTATTTT. Encoded protein: CATAGTSIADTQYF.